This TCR beta chain is drawn from a study of regulatory T cells in long-lasting Graves disease. Time point specified: newly diagnosed GD, antithyroid drugs for less than 3 months. Construction of the TCR library relied on RNA isolated from PBMCs. All patients originated from an endocrinology department located in Xi'an, China. Construction of TCR beta libraries relied on iRepertoire HTBI primers and on Arm-PCR targeting CDR3 regions. TCRdb reprocessed the multiplex PCR reads via MiXCR and lists one record per CDR3 protein. The sample lists some 370,000 distinct CDR3 sequences; 12% were seen once. CDR1 SGHVS and CDR2 FQNEAQ come from the germline V gene. With 6 bases clipped from V and 10 bases from J, the junction kept 14 bases outside the gene matches. The CDR3 contains 15 residues. This clonotype turned up a few times. The same data also went into a second study, on T cells in Graves' hyperthyroidism and ophthalmopathy. From that paper: Uncontrolled infection, other autoimmune disease, pregnancy or lactation barred patients from enrollment. Primed by the HTBI set, a first-round RT-PCR was run on the TCR CDR3. Most clonotypes expanded in thyroid above 0.001 were likewise present in blood.

This TCR was recovered from a woman under 30 with Graves disease. The sequencing here drew on peripheral blood mononuclear cells (PBMCs), taken at new diagnosis, from a patient treated with antithyroid drugs. The chain joins TRBV7-8 to TRBJ2-1, with 8 bases that match TRBD2. CDR3: CASRHKGLGAREQFF. The CDR3 DNA reads as TGTGCCAGCAGGCATAAGGGACTAGGGGCCCGGGAGCAGTTCTTC. The complete variable domain, with remaining parts taken from reference TRBV7-8 and TRBJ2-1, reads GAGVSQSPRYKVAKRGQDVALRCDPISGHVSLFWYQQALGQGPEFLTYFQNEAQLDKSGLPSDRFFAERPEGSVSTLKIQRTQQEDSAVYLCASRHKGLGAREQFFGPGTRLTVL.